The clone carrying this TCR beta chain was detected only a few times. TCRdb reanalysed the RT-PCR reads using MiXCR and keeps one entry per CDR3 protein. Here the sample spans over 300,000 distinct CDR3 sequences, 20% to 25% being singletons. These data belong to a study of response to subunit inactivated influenza vaccine. The source of this sequence is a man between 50 and 70 years old who received an inactivated influenza vaccine. This specimen consisted of PBMCs from blood, obtained approximately 20 months after vaccination.

The CDR3 DNA sequence: TGCAGTGCTAGAGCCGGGACTAACACAGATACGCAGTATTTT. Its translation is CSARAGTNTDTQYF. The V call is TRBV20-1, the J call TRBJ2-3, with TRBD2 matching over 7 bases. The CDR3 totals 14 residues. The J segment lost 2 bases and the V segment lost 1 base, leaving 3 bases of the junction unmatched. Per the germline V gene, CDR1 is DFQATT and CDR2 is SNEGSKA (reference sequence).